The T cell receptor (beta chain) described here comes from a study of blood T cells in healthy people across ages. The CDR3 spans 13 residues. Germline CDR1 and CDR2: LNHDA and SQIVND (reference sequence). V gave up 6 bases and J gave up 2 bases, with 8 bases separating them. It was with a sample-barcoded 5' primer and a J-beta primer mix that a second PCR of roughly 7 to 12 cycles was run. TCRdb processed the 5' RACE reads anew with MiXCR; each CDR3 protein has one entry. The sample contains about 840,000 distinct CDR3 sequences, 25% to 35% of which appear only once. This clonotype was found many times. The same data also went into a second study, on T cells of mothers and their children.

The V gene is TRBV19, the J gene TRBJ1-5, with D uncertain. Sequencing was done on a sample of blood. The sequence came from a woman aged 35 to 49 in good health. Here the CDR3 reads CASRRGRNQPQHF. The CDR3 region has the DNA TGTGCCAGTAGACGGGGTCGCAATCAGCCCCAGCATTTT.